This TCR beta chain stems from a study of blood T cell repertoires in COVID-19. Study details: The United States, Italy and Spain supplied acute and convalescent COVID-19 samples. From T cells, B-cell-depleted T cells, or PBMCs came the material, which was cDNA or gDNA.

Original data processing: Reference gene primer amplification gave estimated nucleated cell counts. Some clones are missing from TCRdb's copy, which holds only in-frame ones; the method was immunoSEQ multiplex PCR. The D gene and trimming were derived from the DNA, and the V and J assignments and clone size from that table. The sample gives about 69,000 clones, about nine tenths of which show up once; less than 6.5% is in the top ten. Trimming cost V 1 base and J 2 bases, with 9 bases left between them. This CDR3 spans 15 amino acids. Looked up from germline, CDR1 is SNHLY and CDR2 is FYNNEI. The receptor was derived from a young woman with acute or convalescent COVID-19. The chain has TRBV2 and TRBJ1-5, with unresolved D. Sample: peripheral blood. The CDR3 spells CASSEGSRGNQPQHF. The CDR3, as DNA: TGTGCCAGCAGTGAAGGTAGCAGAGGCAATCAGCCCCAGCATTTT.